This passage covers 28 T cell receptor beta chains from one sample sequenced in a study of blood T cell repertoires in COVID-19. Generated by immunoSEQ multiplex PCR, the TCRdb table keeps only in-frame clones and is missing some. The table has around 310,000 clones, around nine tenths seen once. Sequenced: PBMCs or T cells enriched from blood (not recorded which). These receptors all stem from a woman under 40 who had recovered from COVID-19.

This clone turned up a few times. This chain joins TRBV28 and TRBJ1-3; the D is unclear. CDR3 size: 14 residues. CDR1 is MDHEN and CDR2 is SYDVKM in the germline V gene. Trimming pared 2 bases from V and 1 base from J, leaving 6 bases between. The CDR3 DNA is TGTGCCAGCAGTTTACCAGGATCTGGAAACACCATATATTTT. The encoded protein is CASSLPGSGNTIYF.

This clone has a handful of counts. The chain carries TRBV7-2 and TRBJ1-1; 8 bases are shared with TRBD1. The germline CDR1 and CDR2 sequences are SGHTA and FQGNSA. V shed 5 bases, J shed 1 base, and the junction held 9 bases outside the gene matches. This CDR3 has 16 amino acids. In DNA form, the CDR3 reads TGTGCCAGCAGCGTCAACGGACAGGGACCGAACACTGAAGCTTTCTTT. Translating gives CASSVNGQGPNTEAFF.

The chain carries TRBV29-1 and TRBJ1-1; D call uncertain. The CDR3 is made up of 13 amino acids. Germline V gene sequence: CDR1 SQVTM, CDR2 ANQGSEA. Trimming shortened V by 4 bases and J by 0 bases, and 9 bases separated the two germline ends. The DNA of the CDR3 is TGCAGCGTTGCGCCGCGTATGAACACTGAAGCTTTCTTT. Translated: CSVAPRMNTEAFF.

CDR3 protein: CAIQHRVRGGYTF. The CDR3 DNA follows: TGTGCCATACAACACAGGGTAAGGGGTGGCTACACCTTC. The chain joins TRBV30 to TRBJ1-2; D may be TRBD1 (6 bases). The CDR3 is 13 amino acids. Trimming left V 8 bases short and J 7 bases short, with 20 bases between. Germline CDR1 reads GTSNPN; CDR2 reads SVGIG (reference sequence).

This sequence joins TRBV3-1 (or the pseudogene TRBV3-2) and TRBJ2-1; D might be TRBD2 (5 bases). Trimming removed 1 base from V and 1 base from J, with 8 bases in between. The germline gives CDR1 LGHDT, CDR2 YNNKEL (reference sequence). The CDR3 is 15 amino acids. The CDR3 region is CASSQGRGSYNEQFF. CDR3 coding DNA: TGTGCCAGCAGCCAAGGGCGCGGGTCCTACAATGAGCAGTTCTTC.

A single count supports this clone. CDR3 in DNA: TGTGCCAGCAGCCTCAGGGTAGTGGGCACAGATACGCAGTATTTT. Encoded protein: CASSLRVVGTDTQYF. J is TRBJ2-3 and V is TRBV7-8; possible D gene TRBD1, 5 bases. The CDR3 is 15 amino acids. CDR1 is SGHVS and CDR2 is FQNEAQ in the germline V gene. Deletions cut 5 bases from V and 1 base from J, with 13 bases between.

V and J are TRBV7-6 and TRBJ1-1, with D perhaps TRBD1 (5 bases). The length of the CDR3 is 15 residues. Germline V gene data show CDR1 as SGHVS and CDR2 as FNYEAQ. Trimming removed 5 bases at V and 4 bases at J, with 17 bases between. In nucleotides, the CDR3 is TGTGCCAGCAGCCAATGGACGGGGGGTGGCACTGAAGCTTTCTTT. Its protein product is CASSQWTGGGTEAFF.

V gene TRBV5-1 combines with J gene TRBJ1-4; TRBD1 matches 8 bases. CDR3 length: 15 amino acids. V lost 1 base and J lost 4; bases outside the gene matches: 3. CDR1 and CDR2 (germline): SGHRS, YFSETQ. The CDR3 loop reads CASSLSTGGNEKLFF. DNA of the CDR3: TGCGCCAGCAGCTTGTCCACAGGGGGTAATGAAAAACTGTTTTTT.

The chain is built from TRBV7-2 and TRBJ1-3; unclear D gene. CDR3 size: 14 residues. The germline CDR1 and CDR2 sequences are SGHTA and FQGNSA. The V end was cut by 5 bases, the J end by 8 bases, with 16 bases between. CDR3 DNA sequence: TGTGCCAGCAGCCTCCGCGGCCGAGAGGACACCATATATTTT. Translated: CASSLRGREDTIYF.

The V gene is TRBV5-1, the J gene TRBJ2-1; 10 positions agree with TRBD2. CDR1 and CDR2 (germline): SGHRS, YFSETQ. With 5 bases clipped from V and 3 bases from J, the junction kept 5 bases outside the gene matches. The CDR3 extends over 15 amino acids. Here the CDR3 reads CASRSGLASYNEQFF. The DNA for the CDR3 is TGCGCCAGCAGATCGGGACTAGCGAGCTACAATGAGCAGTTCTTC. The complete variable domain, with remaining parts taken from reference TRBV5-1 and TRBJ2-1, reads KAGVTQTPRYLIKTRGQQVTLSCSPISGHRSVSWYQQTPGQGLQFLFEYFSETQRNKGNFPGRFSGRQFSNSRSEMNVSTLELGDSALYLCASRSGLASYNEQFFGPGTRLTVL.

This sequence joins TRBV19 and TRBJ1-5, with 10 bases fitting TRBD1. The V and J ends lost 5 bases and 7 bases, in that order; junction bases with no gene match: 5. The CDR3 loop spans 14 amino acids. Germline V gene sequence: CDR1 LNHDA, CDR2 SQIVND (reference sequence). The CDR3 nucleotides are TGTGCCAGTAGTGACAGGGGGCTGTTGCAGCCCCAGCATTTT. It translates to CASSDRGLLQPQHF.

This clone came up once. V is TRBV6-5 and J is TRBJ2-2; no clear D. CDR3 size: 13 residues. Germline V CDR1 and CDR2: MNHEY, SVGAGI. With 7 bases removed from V and 2 bases from J, the gap between germline ends came to 8 bases. CDR3 coding DNA: TGTGCCAGCACTCCGAGAAACACCGGGGAGCTGTTTTTT. It is translated as CASTPRNTGELFF.

In its sample, this clone was seen once. CDR3 sequence: CATSDLSTGKQETQYF. CDR3 in DNA: TGTGCCACCAGTGATTTGTCTACAGGGAAACAAGAGACCCAGTACTTC. V gene TRBV24-1 combines with J gene TRBJ2-5; perhaps TRBD1 as D (6 bases). This CDR3 has 16 amino acids. V gave up 0 bases and J gave up 2 bases, with 12 bases separating them. CDR1 and CDR2 (germline): KGHDR, SFDVKD.

V gene TRBV7-9 combines with J gene TRBJ2-1; the match to TRBD2 covers 11 bases. Germline assignment: CDR1 SEHNR and CDR2 FQNEAQ (reference sequence). The CDR3 consists of 17 residues. The junction had 11 bases not matched to a gene; V was cut back by 2 bases and J by 8 bases. The CDR3: CASSLQVKLAGEDEQFF. For the CDR3, the DNA is TGTGCCAGCAGCTTACAGGTTAAACTAGCGGGAGAGGATGAGCAGTTCTTC.

V is TRBV29-1 and J is TRBJ1-5; the D gene is possibly TRBD1 (6 bases). The CDR3 loop spans 14 amino acids. Germline CDR1 SQVTM, CDR2 ANQGSEA. V lost 5 bases to trimming and J lost 4 bases, with 15 bases between them. CDR3 coding DNA: TGCAGCGTTTCAGGGTCCAGGGGTAATCAGCCCCAGCATTTT. This gives the protein CSVSGSRGNQPQHF.

The chain uses TRBV18 and TRBJ2-7; weak D call: TRBD2 (6 bases). This CDR3 has 16 residues. Germline V gene sequence: CDR1 KGHSH, CDR2 LQKENI. With 3 bases removed from V and 2 bases from J, the gap between germline ends came to 17 bases. CDR3 region: CASSPRSGTLTYEQYF. The CDR3 coding sequence is TGTGCCAGCTCACCTCGGTCCGGGACTCTGACCTACGAGCAGTACTTC.

The chain recombines TRBV5-6 with TRBJ2-4; tentatively, D is TRBD1 (5 bases). The CDR3 contains 16 residues. The V gene lost 1 base and the J gene lost 0 bases, with 11 bases spanning the gap. Germline V gives CDR1 SGHDT, CDR2 YYEEEE. The CDR3 reads CASSLRGTLAKNIQYF. The CDR3 nucleotides read TGTGCCAGCAGCTTGAGGGGAACACTAGCCAAAAACATTCAGTACTTC.

The V gene is TRBV6-6, the J gene TRBJ2-2, with TRBD2 as a possible D gene (6 bases). The CDR3 sequence is 23 residues long. Germline CDR1 MNHNY, CDR2 SVGAGI (reference sequence). V shed 5 bases and J shed 0 bases, with 34 bases lying between them. The CDR3 DNA is TGTGCCAGCAGTCCCCCCTTGAGTCTTCTAAGCGGGCTTTACCAGACGAACACCGGGGAGCTGTTTTTT. Its protein is CASSPPLSLLSGLYQTNTGELFF.

Turning to this clone: Germline is not matched at one junction end, which may reflect a read error. The CDR3 here is CASSKAGTGLQETQYF. As DNA, the CDR3 is TGTGCCAGCAGTAAAGCCGGGACAGGTCTTCAAGAGACCCAGTACTTC. The chain links TRBV6-1 to TRBJ2-5; 8 bases are shared with TRBD1. Germline CDR1 reads MNHNS; CDR2 reads SASEGT. This CDR3 comprises 16 residues.

This chain uses TRBV29-1 with TRBJ1-5, with 11 bases fitting TRBD1. The V segment lost 6 bases and the J segment 5 bases; nucleotides outside the gene matches: 3. In germline, CDR1 is SQVTM, CDR2 ANQGSEA. This CDR3 has 13 residues. The CDR3 loop is CSVGQGADQPQHF. In DNA form, the CDR3 reads TGCAGCGTCGGACAGGGGGCCGATCAGCCCCAGCATTTT.

This chain uses TRBV21-1 with TRBJ2-3; TRBD1, the table's D call, was not compared with the DNA. TRBV21-1 is shown as a pseudogene. The length of the CDR3 is 17 residues. The CDR3 loop is CASSSPSYSTSTDTQYF. CDR3 DNA sequence: TGTGCCAGCAGCTCACCGTCATACAGTACTAGCACAGATACGCAGTATTTT.

The chain couples TRBV5-1 to TRBJ1-1; D is possibly TRBD1 (6 bases). CDR1 and CDR2 from the germline V gene are SGHRS and YFSETQ. With 4 bases removed from V and 3 bases from J, the gap between germline ends came to 28 bases. This CDR3 contains 19 residues. The CDR3 loop reads CASSPFTVRTVSIDTEAFF. The CDR3 region has the DNA TGCGCCAGCAGCCCCTTCACTGTCAGGACAGTCTCTATCGACACTGAAGCTTTCTTT.

There are a few counts of this clone. V gene TRBV30 combines with J gene TRBJ1-3, with a possible D match to TRBD1 (6 bases). From germline, CDR1 is GTSNPN and CDR2 SVGIG (reference sequence). Trimming cost V 2 bases and J 0 bases, with 8 bases left between them. This CDR3 has 14 residues. Written as DNA, the CDR3 is TGTGCCTGGAGTACAGGGAGCTCTGGAAACACCATATATTTT. This codes for CAWSTGSSGNTIYF.

The chain combines TRBV6-5 with TRBJ2-3, with 9 bases matching TRBD2. V shed 5 bases and J 5 bases; nucleotides not matched to a gene: 5. The CDR3 loop spans 14 amino acids. CDR1 is MNHEY and CDR2 is SVGAGI in the germline V gene. CDR3 loop: CASSRILAGDTQYF. CDR3 DNA sequence: TGTGCCAGCAGTAGGATACTAGCGGGAGATACGCAGTATTTT.

This chain joins TRBV18 and TRBJ1-1; TRBD1 aligns across 7 bases. CDR3 length equals 19 residues. V lost 3 bases, J lost 5 bases, and 21 bases stayed unmatched. CDR1 is KGHSH, CDR2 LQKENI, per germline. CDR3 amino acids: CASSPQKARGRSNWTEAFF. CDR3 coding DNA: TGTGCCAGCTCACCGCAAAAGGCTAGGGGGCGGTCAAACTGGACTGAAGCTTTCTTT. Using reference TRBV18 and TRBJ1-1 for the parts outside the CDR3, the full variable domain is NAGVMQNPRHLVRRRGQEARLRCSPMKGHSHVYWYRQLPEEGLKFMVYLQKENIIDESGMPKERFSAEFPKEGPSILRIQQVVRGDSAAYFCASSPQKARGRSNWTEAFFGQGTRLTVV.

The chain is built from TRBV5-1 and TRBJ2-1; D not certain. CDR1 is SGHRS, CDR2 YFSETQ, per germline. The V end was cut by 4 bases, the J end by 2 bases, with 16 bases between. This CDR3 is 16 amino acids long. The CDR3, as DNA: TGCGCCAGCAGCCCCCTCGGTCCGCCTGCCTACAATGAGCAGTTCTTC. It translates to CASSPLGPPAYNEQFF.

The chain joins TRBV6-5 to TRBJ2-7; 9 nucleotides line up with TRBD2. The CDR3 length is 14 residues. The junction had 5 bases not matched to a gene; V was cut back by 5 bases and J by 3 bases. Germline CDR1 is MNHEY and CDR2 is SVGAGI. CDR3 DNA sequence: TGTGCCAGCAGTCTTAGCGGGAGCGGCTACGAGCAGTACTTC. It translates to CASSLSGSGYEQYF.

The gene calls are TRBV5-1 and TRBJ2-7; 8 bases agree with TRBD1. The CDR3 spans 13 residues. CDR1 SGHRS and CDR2 YFSETQ come from the germline V gene. The J segment lost 5 bases and the V segment lost 7 bases, leaving 8 bases of the junction unmatched. DNA for the CDR3: TGCGCCAGCGGACGGACAGGGCTCCACGAGCAGTACTTC. Translating gives CASGRTGLHEQYF. The full variable domain, with the rest looked up from reference TRBV5-1 and TRBJ2-7, is KAGVTQTPRYLIKTRGQQVTLSCSPISGHRSVSWYQQTPGQGLQFLFEYFSETQRNKGNFPGRFSGRQFSNSRSEMNVSTLELGDSALYLCASGRTGLHEQYFGPGTRLTVT.